The 30 T cell receptor beta chains below were found in one sample sequenced in a study of a mutant IDH1 vaccine in newly diagnosed glioma. Time point denoted: week 11, during vaccination. With topical imiquimod, each dose of the vaccine consisted of 300 ug of mutant IDH1 20-mer peptide. The protocol was immunoSEQ multiplex PCR, while the TCRdb copy is restricted to in-frame clones and leaves out a portion. The sample lists fewer than 35,000 clones, about 78% occurring once. Their recognized antigens are unknown. Sample: PBMCs, taken from a glioma patient whose treatment included an IDH1 peptide vaccine. Receptor source: a man aged 30 to 39 with glioma.

The chain combines TRBV5-6 with TRBJ2-3; TRBD1 agrees at 10 bases. There are 16 residues in the CDR3. The germline V gene has CDR1 SGHDT and CDR2 YYEEEE. The junction had 8 bases not matched to a gene; V was cut back by 2 bases and J by 5 bases. The CDR3 loop reads CASSFSGGTGEDTQYF. CDR3 coding DNA: TGTGCCAGCAGCTTTAGCGGCGGGACAGGGGAAGATACGCAGTATTTT.

The V gene is TRBV5-1, the J gene TRBJ2-5, with D possibly matching TRBD1 (5 bases). The length of the CDR3 is 14 residues. Per germline, CDR1 SGHRS and CDR2 YFSETQ. The V and J ends lost 0 bases and 3 bases respectively, with 9 bases between them. The CDR3 DNA sequence: TGCGCCAGCAGCTTGGGACAGAAAAAAGAGACCCAGTACTTC. This gives the protein CASSLGQKKETQYF.

This rearrangement joins TRBV5-4 to TRBJ2-3, with D perhaps matching TRBD1 (5 bases). The CDR3 is made up of 14 amino acids. Germline-derived CDR1 and CDR2 are SGHNT and YYREEE (reference sequence). V was cut by 3 bases and J by 5 bases, with 13 bases left in between. Here the CDR3 reads CASSSNQGQDTQYF. DNA of the CDR3: TGTGCCAGCAGCTCAAACCAGGGCCAAGATACGCAGTATTTT.

V usage is TRBV19 and J usage is TRBJ1-1, with D perhaps matching TRBD1 (6 bases). Trimming shortened V by 7 bases and J by 1 base, and 10 bases separated the two germline ends. The CDR3 has 13 amino acids. The germline V gene encodes CDR1 LNHDA and CDR2 SQIVND (reference sequence). CDR3 coding DNA: TGTGCCAGTACTACGGACAGGAACACTGAAGCTTTCTTT. It is translated as CASTTDRNTEAFF.

The chain has TRBV2 and TRBJ2-6; maybe TRBD1 (5 bases). Trimming stripped 8 bases from V and 0 bases from J, with 17 bases between. Germline lookup yields CDR1 SNHLY and CDR2 FYNNEI. The CDR3 consists of 17 residues. DNA of the CDR3: TGTGCCAGCGAGACTTCAGGGTCCAGCTCTGGGGCCAACGTCCTGACTTTC. Translated: CASETSGSSSGANVLTF.

The genes are TRBV11-2 and TRBJ1-5; TRBD1 is a possible D gene (6 bases). CDR3 length equals 15 residues. The V and J ends lost 2 bases and 0 bases respectively, with 8 bases between them. Germline V gene data show CDR1 as SGHAT and CDR2 as FQNNGV. CDR3 protein: CASSLSGDSNQPQHF. The CDR3, as DNA: TGTGCCAGCAGCTTATCAGGGGATAGCAATCAGCCCCAGCATTTT.

This chain links TRBV7-9 with TRBJ1-6, with D tentatively TRBD1 (6 bases). The V end was cut by 5 bases, the J end by 0 bases, with 14 bases between. The CDR3 has 17 amino acids. From germline, CDR1 is SEHNR and CDR2 FQNEAQ (reference sequence). CDR3 sequence reads: CASSRRQEYSYNSPLHF. In nucleotides, the CDR3 is TGTGCCAGCAGCCGGAGACAGGAGTACTCCTATAATTCACCCCTCCACTTT.

This clone was recorded a few times. The rearrangement uses TRBV6-5 and TRBJ2-7; possibly TRBD1 for D (6 bases). The CDR3 consists of 15 residues. V shed 6 bases and J shed 0 bases, with 15 bases lying between them. Germline V lookup: CDR1 MNHEY, CDR2 SVGAGI. The CDR3 reads CASSRDTEYSYEQYF. Here the CDR3 DNA reads TGTGCCAGCAGCCGGGACACCGAGTACTCCTACGAGCAGTACTTC.

The chain joins TRBV9 to TRBJ2-2; TRBD1 matches at 7 bases. This CDR3 is built from 16 residues. CDR1 and CDR2 (germline): SGDLS, YYNGEE. V lost 2 bases to trimming and J lost 4 bases; unmatched junction nucleotides: 8. The CDR3 protein is CASSVRSTGSTGELFF. In nucleotides, the CDR3 is TGTGCCAGCAGCGTTCGGTCGACAGGGAGCACCGGGGAGCTGTTTTTT. Full variable domain (remainder filled in from reference TRBV9 and TRBJ2-2): DSGVTQTPKHLITATGQRVTLRCSPRSGDLSVYWYQQSLDQGLQFLIQYYNGEERAKGNILERFSAQQFPDLHSELNLSSLELGDSALYFCASSVRSTGSTGELFFGEGSRLTVL.

The chain has TRBV19 and TRBJ2-1; 10 bases agree with TRBD2. This CDR3 has 16 residues. V dropped 6 bases and J dropped 7; count of bases not matched to a gene: 12. Germline V gene sequence: CDR1 LNHDA, CDR2 SQIVND (reference sequence). In nucleotides, the CDR3 is TGTGCCAGTAGCATCAGCGGGAGGGGAGTTTTTAATGAGCAGTTCTTC. Its translation: CASSISGRGVFNEQFF. The full variable domain, in which reference TRBV19 and TRBJ2-1 provide the parts outside the CDR3, is DGGITQSPKYLFRKEGQNVTLSCEQNLNHDAMYWYRQDPGQGLRLIYYSQIVNDFQKGDIAEGYSVSREKKESFPLTVTSAQKNPTAFYLCASSISGRGVFNEQFFGPGTRLTVL.

The genes are TRBV27 and TRBJ2-7, with D perhaps TRBD1 (6 bases). This CDR3 is built from 12 residues. CDR1 is MNHEY, CDR2 SMNVEV, per germline (reference sequence). V dropped 3 bases and J dropped 6 bases, with 9 bases sitting between them. DNA of the CDR3: TGTGCCAGCAGTTTTGGGGGCCGCGAGCAGTACTTC. It translates to CASSFGGREQYF.

The chain couples TRBV29-1 to TRBJ1-1; unclear D gene. Deletions cut 3 bases from V and 2 bases from J, with 7 bases between. The CDR3 runs to 12 residues. Germline CDR1 reads SQVTM; CDR2 reads ANQGSEA. The CDR3 DNA reads TGCAGCGTTGACAGGATAAACACTGAAGCTTTCTTT. Translating it yields CSVDRINTEAFF. The full variable domain, with the rest looked up from reference TRBV29-1 and TRBJ1-1, is SAVISQKPSRDICQRGTSLTIQCQVDSQVTMMFWYRQQPGQSLTLIATANQGSEATYESGFVIDKFPISRPNLTFSTLTVSNMSPEDSSIYLCSVDRINTEAFFGQGTRLTVV.

A single count supports this clone. The rearrangement links TRBV9 to TRBJ2-7; D is ambiguous. With 0 bases removed from V and 5 bases from J, the gap between germline ends came to 24 bases. CDR1 is SGDLS, CDR2 YYNGEE, per germline. This CDR3 is 18 amino acids long. The CDR3 DNA reads TGTGCCAGCAGCGTAGGGTCGGTAACCGCTAACCTAAGGGACGAGCAGTACTTC. Its translation is CASSVGSVTANLRDEQYF.

This clone was observed a handful of times. The chain recombines TRBV13 with TRBJ1-2; D is undetermined. CDR1 PRHDT and CDR2 FYEKMQ come from the germline V gene (reference sequence). There are 12 residues in the CDR3. Trimming left V 4 bases short and J 4 bases short, with 7 bases between. The CDR3 region is CASSSTFYGYTF. The DNA of the CDR3 is TGTGCCAGCAGCTCTACATTCTATGGCTACACCTTC.

V and J are TRBV6-5 and TRBJ2-7; 7 bases are shared with TRBD2. Germline V gives CDR1 MNHEY, CDR2 SVGAGI. The V and J ends lost 6 bases and 5 bases, in that order; junction bases with no gene match: 13. The CDR3 runs 15 residues. The CDR3 region has the DNA TGTGCCAGCAGCGTCTGGGCTAGCGGTAAGAACGAGCAGTACTTC. It translates to CASSVWASGKNEQYF.

This chain connects TRBV5-1 to TRBJ1-4, with 8 bases matching TRBD1. This CDR3 region has 13 residues. Germline CDR1 is SGHRS and CDR2 is YFSETQ. V lost 7 bases, J lost 8 bases, and 7 bases stayed unmatched. The CDR3 here is CASGDRYSEKLFF. In DNA form, the CDR3 reads TGCGCCAGCGGGGACAGGTATTCCGAAAAACTGTTTTTT.

The chain couples TRBV6-1 to TRBJ2-1, with 11 bases matching TRBD2. V lost 7 bases, J lost 2 bases, and 4 bases stayed unmatched. The CDR3 consists of 15 residues. Germline CDR1 MNHNS, CDR2 SASEGT. CDR3 in DNA: TGTGCCAGCACCTTGACTAGCGGGACCTACAATGAGCAGTTCTTC. Encoded protein: CASTLTSGTYNEQFF.

The chain uses TRBV7-9 and TRBJ1-3; the D is unclear. Germline-derived CDR1 and CDR2 are SEHNR and FQNEAQ (reference sequence). The length of the CDR3 is 13 residues. Trimming took off 3 bases at V and 4 bases at J, with 7 bases between the two ends. The CDR3 loop reads CASSLRRGNTIYF. The CDR3, as DNA: TGTGCCAGCAGCTTGAGAAGGGGAAACACCATATATTTT.

The V and J genes are TRBV6-4 and TRBJ2-6, with no clear D. The V and J ends lost 7 bases and 1 base respectively, with 8 bases between them. The CDR3 sequence is 14 residues long. Germline V CDR1 and CDR2: MRHNA, SNTAGT. The CDR3 reads CASTTESGANVLTF. The CDR3 DNA is TGTGCCAGCACCACCGAGTCTGGGGCCAACGTCCTGACTTTC.

The chain combines TRBV29-1 with TRBJ2-3; D unresolved. CDR1 and CDR2 from the germline V gene are SQVTM and ANQGSEA. The CDR3 loop spans 12 amino acids. Trimming cost V 4 bases and J 2 bases, with 7 bases left between them. The chain's CDR3 is CSVAAPTDTQYF. For the CDR3, the DNA is TGCAGCGTTGCCGCACCCACAGATACGCAGTATTTT.

This chain joins TRBV6-1 and TRBJ2-7; TRBD1 might be the D (6 bases). V dropped 5 bases and J dropped 3 bases, with 11 bases sitting between them. This CDR3 is 13 amino acids long. Per the germline V gene, CDR1 is MNHNS and CDR2 is SASEGT. The CDR3 DNA follows: TGTGCCAGCAGTAAAGACAGGAACTACGAGCAGTACTTC. Its translation is CASSKDRNYEQYF.

This clone was seen once. The chain carries TRBV29-1 and TRBJ2-7; TRBD1 agrees at 7 bases. Germline lookup yields CDR1 SQVTM and CDR2 ANQGSEA. The CDR3 covers 14 residues. V lost 5 bases to trimming and J lost 3 bases; unmatched junction nucleotides: 10. CDR3 residues: CSVIDRASGYEQYF. DNA for the CDR3: TGCAGCGTTATTGACAGGGCCTCAGGCTACGAGCAGTACTTC.

J is TRBJ1-1 and V is TRBV6-1, with TRBD1 as a possible D gene (6 bases). V lost 2 bases to trimming and J lost 3 bases, with 13 bases between them. CDR1 is MNHNS and CDR2 is SASEGT in the germline V gene. This CDR3 is built from 15 residues. The CDR3 DNA reads as TGTGCCAGCAGTGAACAGGGTGGGGGCTACACTGAAGCTTTCTTT. This sequence encodes CASSEQGGGYTEAFF.

This rearrangement joins TRBV5-6 to TRBJ1-1; weak D call: TRBD1 (5 bases). V was cut by 1 base and J by 3 bases, with 7 bases left in between. Germline-derived CDR1 and CDR2 are SGHDT and YYEEEE. The CDR3 totals 13 residues. DNA of the CDR3: TGTGCCAGCAGCTTGACAGGTTACACTGAAGCTTTCTTT. It specifies CASSLTGYTEAFF.

The rearrangement uses TRBV4-1 and TRBJ1-1; weak D call: TRBD1 (5 bases). Trimming shortened V by 0 bases and J by 3 bases, and 11 bases separated the two germline ends. The CDR3 is made up of 15 amino acids. CDR1 and CDR2 from the germline V gene are MGHRA and YSYEKL. The CDR3 sequence: CASSQEGGRHTEAFF. CDR3 nucleotides: TGCGCCAGCAGCCAAGAGGGGGGTCGACACACTGAAGCTTTCTTT.

V usage is TRBV6-5 and J usage is TRBJ2-7, with TRBD1 identical over 9 bases. This CDR3 has 15 residues. The junction had 6 bases not matched to a gene; V was cut back by 6 bases and J by 0 bases. CDR1 MNHEY and CDR2 SVGAGI come from the germline V gene. The CDR3 sequence: CASSRGQGSSYEQYF. Here the CDR3 DNA reads TGTGCCAGCAGCCGTGGACAGGGGAGCTCCTACGAGCAGTACTTC.

The chain recombines TRBV5-6 with TRBJ1-1; D uncertain. The CDR3 covers 15 residues. V gave up 0 bases and J gave up 0 bases, with 9 bases separating them. Germline-derived CDR1 and CDR2 are SGHDT and YYEEEE. The CDR3 DNA reads as TGTGCCAGCAGCTTGGACAGTCCTATGAACACTGAAGCTTTCTTT. Its translation is CASSLDSPMNTEAFF.

This clone came up a few times. This sequence joins TRBV4-3 and TRBJ2-7, with D possibly matching TRBD1 (6 bases). Per germline, CDR1 LGHNA and CDR2 YSLEER. V was pared by 1 base and J by 2 bases, with 24 bases between. The CDR3 runs 19 residues. CDR3 region: CASSQGAPQDSGFPYEQYF. As DNA, the CDR3 is TGCGCCAGCAGCCAAGGAGCCCCCCAGGACAGCGGCTTCCCCTACGAGCAGTACTTC.

For this clone: Other DNA variants within this sample encode the same CDR3. The chain carries TRBV6-5 and TRBJ1-5, with D perhaps matching TRBD1 (5 bases). CDR3 length: 15 residues. Germline assignment: CDR1 MNHEY and CDR2 SVGAGI. The V end lost 0 bases, the J end lost 1 base, and 7 bases lay between the germline ends. The CDR3 sequence is CASSYSRQSNQPQHF. CDR3 in DNA: TGTGCCAGCAGTTACTCCAGACAGAGCAATCAGCCCCAGCATTTT.

The CDR3 DNA is TGTGCCAGCAGCTTGCTAGCTACCACCGGGGAGCTGTTTTTT. This translates into CASSLLATTGELFF. The chain uses TRBV5-5 and TRBJ2-2; perhaps TRBD2 as D (5 bases). The ends were cut back, 1 base at V and 4 bases at J, with 8 bases in the middle. Per the germline V gene, CDR1 is SGHKS and CDR2 is YYEKEE (reference sequence). The CDR3 is 14 residues long.